Reported below is one T cell receptor (beta chain). The target antigen is unknown. Incorporated into the TCR beta cDNA libraries were unique molecular identifiers, which served to reduce PCR and sequencing biases. T cells numbering roughly 0.95 to 10 million gave rise to 500,000 or so cDNA molecules. One entry per CDR3 protein results from TCRdb running MiXCR on the PCR reads. The sample includes 700,000 to 800,000 distinct CDR3 sequences, roughly 27% of them seen just once. This entry belongs to a study of post-analysis software for immune sequencing data. Study-wide background: Relapsing-remitting, secondary progressive and progressive-relapsing forms made up the multiple sclerosis disease courses. Points from the study as a whole: Comparison with controls showed significantly lower normalized Chao1 diversity in multiple sclerosis patients. With TRBV5-6, TRBV5-1 and TRBV20-1 included, about five TRBV segments were more frequent in patients than in controls. By F measure, samples from a shared preparation batch strongly co-clustered.

Trimming shortened V by 7 bases and J by 4 bases, and 8 bases separated the two germline ends. CDR1 is MNHEY, CDR2 SVGAGI, per germline. The CDR3 has 13 amino acids. The chain joins TRBV6-5 to TRBJ2-6, with D unclear. Sample: blood. This TCR came from a girl aged 5 to 17 with multiple sclerosis. CDR3: CASTNRGANVLTF. CDR3 DNA sequence: TGTGCCAGCACAAACCGGGGGGCCAACGTCCTGACTTTC.